The sequence of this T cell receptor beta chain was determined in a study of T cell responses to AZD1222 COVID-19 vaccine. Points from the study as a whole: AZD1222 recipients seropositive at baseline numbered only five to seven.

With respect to this clone: As yet, its antigen is unknown.

Assay: immunoSEQ multiplex PCR; the TCRdb copy retains only in-frame clones and omits some. The sample yields 150,000 to 200,000 clones, roughly 93% seen once. V was trimmed by 3 bases and J by 7 bases, leaving 10 bases between them. CDR3 size: 12 residues. Germline assignment: CDR1 MDHEN and CDR2 SYDVKM. The clonotype comes from an adult in good health. The starting material was peripheral blood, obtained on day 0 of AZD1222 vaccination. The V call is TRBV28, the J call TRBJ2-7; a possible D gene is TRBD1 (5 bases). CDR3 in amino acids: CASSFWAGEQYF. The CDR3, as DNA: TGTGCCAGCAGTTTCTGGGCAGGGGAGCAGTACTTC.